Sequencing of this T cell receptor beta chain was carried out in a study of shared clonotypes between healthy human individuals. Overall study results and limits: Deeper or shallower sequencing was expected to change how clonotypes are shared among donors. Shared clonotypes: roughly 4.7% naive CD4, about 3.3% naive CD8, about 2.5% memory CD4, 0.4% memory CD8.

Sequenced by immunoSEQ multiplex PCR; TCRdb stores in-frame clones only, minus some. The sample lists around 700,000 clones; about 78% were seen once. The germline V and J ends were trimmed by 2 bases and 5 bases, with 15 bases remaining between them. In germline, CDR1 is MNHEY, CDR2 SVGAGI. This CDR3 has 16 residues. Comments on this clone: As yet, its antigen is unknown.

The receptor comes from a woman in her thirties in good health. The chain links TRBV6-5 to TRBJ2-2; D is possibly TRBD1 (7 bases). Sequencing was performed on memory CD4+ T cells sorted from blood. Subset given: CD45RA-negative fraction. For the CDR3, the DNA is TGTGCCAGCAGTTACGCGGGACAGTGGGAGACCGGGGAGCTGTTTTTT. Amino acids: CASSYAGQWETGELFF.